The present T cell receptor beta chain was sequenced within a study of blood T cell repertoires in COVID-19. The wider study: The origin of the acute and convalescent COVID-19 samples was the United States, Italy and Spain. Sources were T cells, B-cell-depleted T cells, or PBMCs; the material itself was cDNA or gDNA.

How the authors handled the data: Estimation of nucleated cell counts was performed using reference gene primer amplification. Clones were read by immunoSEQ multiplex PCR, and TCRdb kept only the in-frame ones, dropping some. The V and J calls and clone size come from that table; D and trimming were worked out from the DNA. The sample lists about 350,000 clones; roughly nine tenths were seen once. Patients at the Seattle site were enrolled during active infection and followed longitudinally. Germline V gene lookup returns CDR1 MDHEN and CDR2 SYDVKM. V lost 3 bases and J lost 6, with 20 bases in between. The CDR3 spans 16 residues.

The sample was peripheral blood. The J gene is TRBJ1-2, the V gene TRBV28, with D unresolved. The sequence came from a woman aged 60 to 75 with COVID-19, enrolled during active disease. The CDR3 bases are TGTGCCAGCAGTTTTTCGGTACGAGTTACCCACGATGGCTACACCTTC. It is translated as CASSFSVRVTHDGYTF.